This TCR beta chain was sequenced during a study of blood T cell dynamics during melanoma immunotherapy. Whole-study context: Patients with metastatic melanoma got pembrolizumab or nivolumab-ipilimumab as first-line care.

This clone occurred once. Time point noted: week 3, after first cycle of checkpoint inhibitor. V gave up 5 bases and J gave up 5 bases; unmatched junction bases: 4. The CDR3 totals 15 residues. Per the germline V gene, CDR1 is SEHNR and CDR2 is FQNEAQ (reference sequence). Sequencing was performed with immunoSEQ multiplex PCR; in TCRdb, only in-frame clones are kept and a portion is missing. This table has about 12,000 clones, roughly 90% appearing once. This chain uses TRBV7-9 with TRBJ2-5; 14 bases fit TRBD2. The sequencing used blood, collected from a patient treated with checkpoint blockade. This receptor was obtained from a human donor with melanoma. CDR3 sequence (DNA): TGTGCCAGCAGCGACGGGACTAGCGGGAGCGAGACCCAGTACTTC. Translation gives CASSDGTSGSETQYF.